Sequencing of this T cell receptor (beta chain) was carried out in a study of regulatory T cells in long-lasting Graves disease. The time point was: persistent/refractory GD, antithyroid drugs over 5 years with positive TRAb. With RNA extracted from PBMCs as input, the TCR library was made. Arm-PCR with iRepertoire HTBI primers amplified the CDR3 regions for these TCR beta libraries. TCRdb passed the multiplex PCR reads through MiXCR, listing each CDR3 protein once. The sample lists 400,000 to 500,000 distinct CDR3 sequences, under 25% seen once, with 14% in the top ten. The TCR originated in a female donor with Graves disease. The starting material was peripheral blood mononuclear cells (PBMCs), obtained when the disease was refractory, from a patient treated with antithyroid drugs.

The CDR3 DNA is TGTGCCAGCAGCTTATATACAGGGACCGGGGAGCTGTTTTTT. It translates to CASSLYTGTGELFF. V gene TRBV7-2 combines with J gene TRBJ2-2, with D possibly TRBD1 on 6 matching bases. The CDR3 runs to 14 residues. Germline V gives CDR1 SGHTA, CDR2 FQGNSA. V dropped 2 bases and J dropped 5 bases, with 9 bases sitting between them. The full variable domain, its missing parts supplied by reference TRBV7-2 and TRBJ2-2, is GAGVSQSPSNKVTEKGKDVELRCDPISGHTALYWYRQSLGQGLEFLIYFQGNSAPDKSGLPSDRFSAERTGGSVSTLTIQRTQQEDSAVYLCASSLYTGTGELFFGEGSRLTVL.